This TCR beta chain stems from a study of T-cell memory formation after mild COVID-19. For the study at large: TCR clusters largely stayed donor specific. Whole-study findings and limits: Cross-reactive memory appears to have joined, as suggested by some responding clones showing up in pre-infection memory. Later expanders leaned CD4+, whereas day 15 to 85 contracting clones were balanced CD4/CD8.

To note about this clonotype: Its antigen is unidentified.

5'RACE primed at constant segments yielded TCR alpha and TCR beta cDNA libraries bearing sample barcodes and UMIs. TCRdb re-derived calls from the 5' RACE reads in MiXCR, one entry per CDR3 protein. The data hold 170,000 or so distinct CDR3 sequences, with 30% to 35% observed a single time. V was cut by 8 bases and J by 3 bases, with 11 bases left in between. This CDR3 region has 13 residues. Germline V gene lookup returns CDR1 LNHNV and CDR2 YYDKDF (reference sequence). The source of this sequence is an adult woman who had mild COVID-19 (a few samples of this study predate the infection). Cell type and time point are not known. The rearrangement joins TRBV15 to TRBJ2-1; D might be TRBD1 or TRBD2, each matching 5 bases. Sequences were obtained from PBMCs or a T cell subset sorted from them (not recorded which). CDR3 loop: CATSRGGYNEQFF. The CDR3 DNA sequence: TGTGCCACCTCTCGTGGGGGCTACAATGAGCAGTTCTTC.